This TCR beta chain was recovered during a study of blood T cells in healthy people across ages. The study's findings and limits: Per million T cells, the diversity of TCR beta decreased roughly linearly as age advanced.

There are 16 residues in the CDR3. V lost 5 bases, J lost 1 base, and 3 bases stayed unmatched. Germline CDR1 is SGHVS and CDR2 is FQNEAQ. Using a J-beta primer mix together with a sample-barcoded 5' primer, a second PCR was run for about 7 to 12 cycles. Every individual sample yielded 2.5 million or more paired-end reads (each containing CDR3). MiXCR, run by TCRdb on the 5' RACE reads, gives a single entry per CDR3 protein. The sample has 1.8 million or so distinct CDR3 sequences, about two fifths seen once. Details on this clonotype: Antigen: not known.

In terms of origin and age, donors were healthy Caucasian individuals from Russia aged 6 to 90. Investigators took 8.5 to 10 milliliters of peripheral blood from every donor. The specimen was blood. The rearrangement links TRBV7-8 to TRBJ2-4; the match to TRBD2 covers 12 bases. The source is a human donor in good health. This CDR3 reads CASSDTSGGAKNIQYF. The CDR3 DNA reads as TGTGCCAGCAGCGACACTAGCGGGGGGGCCAAAAACATTCAGTACTTC.